In this sample, the clone carrying this T cell receptor beta chain turned up many times. These data come from a study of naive and memory T cell subsets. Whole-blood samples were roughly 2.3 ml of peripheral blood from healthy adult volunteers. The library had UMIs added by 3' ligation of an oligonucleotide to TCR cDNA. Unsorted total RNA, roughly 1 to 1000 ng, was DNase treated before reverse transcription. The CDR3 is 12 residues long. The germline V gene encodes CDR1 SQVTM and CDR2 ANQGSEA. Trimming removed 4 bases at V and 1 base at J, with 7 bases between. Blood and skin TCR RNA was reverse transcribed with alpha and beta constant primers. Amplification of ligated cDNA took four PCR rounds with SP2 and nested alpha and beta constant primers. TCRdb re-called the 5' RACE reads with MiXCR, one entry per CDR3 protein. Of 20,000 to 25,000 distinct CDR3 sequences in the sample, 4.2% were seen once.

The clonotype comes from a male donor in good health. The chain joins TRBV29-1 to TRBJ2-5; the D gene is possibly TRBD1 (6 bases). The CDR3 reads CSVARGQETQYF. The CDR3 DNA reads TGCAGCGTTGCCAGGGGCCAAGAGACCCAGTACTTC. Full variable domain (outside the CDR3, taken from reference TRBV29-1 and TRBJ2-5): SAVISQKPSRDICQRGTSLTIQCQVDSQVTMMFWYRQQPGQSLTLIATANQGSEATYESGFVIDKFPISRPNLTFSTLTVSNMSPEDSSIYLCSVARGQETQYFGPGTRLLVL.